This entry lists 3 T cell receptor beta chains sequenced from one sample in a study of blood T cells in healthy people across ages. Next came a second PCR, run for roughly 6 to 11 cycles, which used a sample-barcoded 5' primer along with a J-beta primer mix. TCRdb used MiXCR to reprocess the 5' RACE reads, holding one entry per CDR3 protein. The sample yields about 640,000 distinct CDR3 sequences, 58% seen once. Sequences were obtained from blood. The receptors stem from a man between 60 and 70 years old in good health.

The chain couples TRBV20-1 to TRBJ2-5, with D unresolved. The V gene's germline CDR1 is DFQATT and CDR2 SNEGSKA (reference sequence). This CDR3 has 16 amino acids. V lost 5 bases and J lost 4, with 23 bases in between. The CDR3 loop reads CSAGPFRVGWSETQYF. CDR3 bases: TGCAGTGCTGGCCCCTTCCGCGTTGGTTGGTCAGAGACCCAGTACTTC.

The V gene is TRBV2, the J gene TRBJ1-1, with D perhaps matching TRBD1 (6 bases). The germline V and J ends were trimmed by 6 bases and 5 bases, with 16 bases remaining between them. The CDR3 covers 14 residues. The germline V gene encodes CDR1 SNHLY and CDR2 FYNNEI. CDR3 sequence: CASRGAMGLTEAFF. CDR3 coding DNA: TGTGCCAGCAGGGGGGCGATGGGCCTTACTGAAGCTTTCTTT.

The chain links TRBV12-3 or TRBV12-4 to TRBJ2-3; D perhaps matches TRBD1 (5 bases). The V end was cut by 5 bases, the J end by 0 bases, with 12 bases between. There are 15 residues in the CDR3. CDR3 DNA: TGTGCCAGCAGTGACAGAGGAGCTAGCACAGATACGCAGTATTTT. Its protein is CASSDRGASTDTQYF.